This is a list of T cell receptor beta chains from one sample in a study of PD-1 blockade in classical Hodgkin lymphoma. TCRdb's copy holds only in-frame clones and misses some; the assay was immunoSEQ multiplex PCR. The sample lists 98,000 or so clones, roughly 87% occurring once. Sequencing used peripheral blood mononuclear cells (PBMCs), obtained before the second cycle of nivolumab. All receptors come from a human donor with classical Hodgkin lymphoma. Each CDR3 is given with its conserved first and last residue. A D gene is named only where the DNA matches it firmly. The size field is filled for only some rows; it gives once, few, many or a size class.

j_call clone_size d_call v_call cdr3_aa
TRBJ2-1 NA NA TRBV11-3 CASSLGPTLSHEQFF
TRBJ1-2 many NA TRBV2 CASSASGYGYTF
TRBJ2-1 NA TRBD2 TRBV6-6 CASSYSPSGTINEQFF
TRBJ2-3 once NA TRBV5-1 CASSPMGAPTDTQYF
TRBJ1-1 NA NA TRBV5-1 CASSPSMDTEAFF
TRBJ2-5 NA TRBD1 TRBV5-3 CARSLDRGHFGQETQYF
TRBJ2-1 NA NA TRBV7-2 CASSLLGGQTYNEQFF
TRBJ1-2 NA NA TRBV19 CASSMEANTNYGYTF
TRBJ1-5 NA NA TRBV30 CAWSEGGYQPQHF
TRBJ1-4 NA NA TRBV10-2 CASSDRLRNEKLFF
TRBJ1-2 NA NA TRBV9 CASSSRSGTNYGYTF
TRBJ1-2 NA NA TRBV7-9 CASSLPGQGYGYTF
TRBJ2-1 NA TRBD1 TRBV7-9 CASSLDRGLYNEQFF
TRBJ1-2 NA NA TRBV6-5 CASSYQVSKDGYTF
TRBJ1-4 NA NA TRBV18 CASSPSEGLTNEKLFF
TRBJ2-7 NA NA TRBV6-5 CASTPSGVGGEQYF
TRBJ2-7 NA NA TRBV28 CASSTGTVSYEQYF
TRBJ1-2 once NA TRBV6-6 CASSSTGGVGLDGYTF
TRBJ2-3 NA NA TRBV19 CASSMRSAFAADTQYF
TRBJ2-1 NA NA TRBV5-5 CASSLGSYNEQFF
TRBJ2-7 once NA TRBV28 CASRETGTGFEQYF
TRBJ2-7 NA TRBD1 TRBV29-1 CSVNPTGAHEQYF
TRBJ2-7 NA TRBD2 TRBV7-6 CASSILAGVMVEQYF
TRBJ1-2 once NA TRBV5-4 CASSLESALTNYGYTF
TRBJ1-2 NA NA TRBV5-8 CASSFWGSNYGYTF
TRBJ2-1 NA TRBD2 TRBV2 CASSPPRLAGNEQFF
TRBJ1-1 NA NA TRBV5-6 CASSLPEGSWNTEAFF
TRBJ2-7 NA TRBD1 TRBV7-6 CASSLATGWKGSEQYF
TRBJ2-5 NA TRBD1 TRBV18 CASSQDREIQETQYF
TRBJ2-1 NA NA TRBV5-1 CASSFEPYNEQFF
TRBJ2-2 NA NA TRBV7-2 CASSFKDGELFF
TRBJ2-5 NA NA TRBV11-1 CASSPQGGYQETQYF
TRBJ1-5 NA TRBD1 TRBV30 CAWRGQGGPNQPQHF